One sample yielded the 22 T cell receptor beta chains listed below, sequenced in a study of CXCR3-negative and CXCR3-positive naive CD8 T cells. Whole-study results and caveats: CXCR3-positive naive cells carried more hydrophobic TRB CDR3s than CXCR3-negative naive cells did.

Libraries of TRB cDNA were made by 5' RACE and carried UMIs. Using the 5' RACE reads, TCRdb records one entry per CDR3 protein without DNA. This table holds 120,000 or so distinct CDR3 sequences. Their cognate antigens are unknown. Sequenced input: naive CXCR3+ CD8+ T cells from blood. The subset denotes: CD45RO-CCR7+CD27+CD95- naive CD8+ T cells expressing CXCR3 (TNR3+). These receptors all come from a human donor in good health. Some clones in this sample may be carry-over from other donors' samples.

V gene TRBV29-1 combines with J gene TRBJ2-1; checking the TCRdb D call of TRBD1 is not possible without DNA. This CDR3 has 18 amino acids. Looked up from germline, CDR1 is SQVTM and CDR2 is ANQGSEA. CDR3 sequence: CSVWVGIGGPSSYNEQFF.

This sequence joins TRBV7-9 and TRBJ2-5; as DNA is missing, the TRBD1 call by TCRdb cannot be tested. This CDR3 is built from 13 residues. Germline V gene sequence: CDR1 SEHNR, CDR2 FQNEAQ (reference sequence). This CDR3 reads CASRGQGEETQYF.

The CDR3 loop is CAWVPFREIVTEAFF. J is TRBJ1-1 and V is TRBV30; TCRdb selects TRBD1, and the lack of DNA leaves this call unchecked. This CDR3 comprises 15 residues. CDR1 and CDR2 (germline): GTSNPN, SVGIG (reference sequence).

The J gene is TRBJ1-1, the V gene TRBV30; as DNA is missing, the TRBD1 call by TCRdb cannot be tested. Germline-derived CDR1 and CDR2 are GTSNPN and SVGIG (reference sequence). The CDR3 covers 13 residues. CDR3 residues: CAWCRAWGTEAFF.

The chain carries TRBV14 and TRBJ2-5; the TCRdb D gene call, TRBD2, has no DNA to confirm it. Germline V lookup: CDR1 SGHDN, CDR2 FVKESK. This CDR3 has 17 residues. CDR3 residues: CASSQGASWGNQETQYF. The entire variable domain, with the rest obtained from reference TRBV14 and TRBJ2-5, is as follows: EAGVTQFPSHSVIEKGQTVTLRCDPISGHDNLYWYRRVMGKEIKFLLHFVKESKQDESGMPNNRFLAERTGGTYSTLKVQPAELEDSGVYFCASSQGASWGNQETQYFGPGTRLLVL.

CDR3 amino acids: CASSRVGIQETQYF. The rearrangement uses TRBV18 and TRBJ2-5. The CDR3 extends over 14 amino acids. Germline V lookup: CDR1 KGHSH, CDR2 LQKENI.

The chain employs TRBV23-1 and TRBJ2-3; TCRdb designates TRBD1, a call that cannot be tested without DNA. TRBV23-1 is noted as an ORF with a role that remains uncertain. The CDR3 totals 15 residues. CDR3 amino acids: CASSQSGGDTDTQYF.

The chain is built from TRBV30 and TRBJ1-1; the D gene TCRdb calls, TRBD1, cannot be checked with no DNA. The CDR3 spans 15 residues. From germline, CDR1 is GTSNPN and CDR2 SVGIG (reference sequence). The CDR3 is CAWSVGTGYATEAFF.

The chain combines TRBV6-2 or TRBV6-3 with TRBJ1-5; the TCRdb D gene call, TRBD1, has no DNA to confirm it. This CDR3 contains 15 residues. Germline values: CDR1 MNHEY, CDR2 SVGEGT. The CDR3 sequence: CASSYHRDSYQPQHF.

The J gene is TRBJ1-2, the V gene TRBV12-3 or TRBV12-4. The CDR3 length is 11 residues. CDR3 sequence: CASSFSYGYTF.

The chain employs TRBV3-1 and TRBJ1-6. The CDR3 consists of 13 residues. Germline V gene data show CDR1 as LGHDT and CDR2 as YNNKEL (reference sequence). This chain's CDR3 is CASSQDPGDSLHF.

This chain's CDR3 is CARAEENTGELFF. This chain connects TRBV2 to TRBJ2-2. Germline lookup yields CDR1 SNHLY and CDR2 FYNNEI. This CDR3 region has 13 residues.

The V call is TRBV7-9, the J call TRBJ2-3. The length of the CDR3 is 15 residues. From germline, CDR1 is SEHNR and CDR2 FQNEAQ (reference sequence). CDR3 protein: CASSTTSTGTDTQYF.

The chain employs TRBV28 and TRBJ2-2; TCRdb reports TRBD1, a call that lacks DNA to check it against. The CDR3 runs 15 residues. Germline CDR1 reads MDHEN; CDR2 reads SYDVKM. The CDR3 region is CASRTGVSTTGELFF.

The chain is built from TRBV7-9 and TRBJ2-7; the TCRdb D gene call, TRBD1, has no DNA to confirm it. The CDR3 consists of 14 residues. Germline-derived CDR1 and CDR2 are SEHNR and FQNEAQ (reference sequence). CDR3 residues: CASSSWTDSYEQYF.

J is TRBJ2-7 and V is TRBV7-6; TCRdb's D call of TRBD1 is untestable without DNA. CDR1 and CDR2 from the germline V gene are SGHVS and FNYEAQ. The CDR3 extends over 16 amino acids. This CDR3 is CASSLTDTGGIYEQYF.

This chain links TRBV12-3 or TRBV12-4 with TRBJ2-7; no DNA is available, so the TRBD2 call from TCRdb remains unchecked. There are 12 residues in the CDR3. CDR3 sequence: CASSTSGYEQYF.

The chain combines TRBV7-9 with TRBJ2-1; TCRdb reports TRBD1, a call that lacks DNA to check it against. Per germline, CDR1 SEHNR and CDR2 FQNEAQ (reference sequence). The CDR3 runs 15 residues. Here the CDR3 reads CASSALTGELNEQFF.

The chain couples TRBV6-6 to TRBJ1-5; no DNA is available, so the TRBD1 call from TCRdb remains unchecked. The CDR3 loop spans 15 amino acids. The V gene's germline CDR1 is MNHNY and CDR2 SVGAGI (reference sequence). Here the CDR3 reads CASSWDRDSNQPQHF.

V gene TRBV14 combines with J gene TRBJ2-1; the D call of TRBD2 rests on TCRdb alone, since no DNA is present to check it. Germline assignment: CDR1 SGHDN and CDR2 FVKESK. CDR3 length: 15 residues. The CDR3 loop is CASSQDWRDYNEQFF.

V usage is TRBV20-1 and J usage is TRBJ1-5; absent DNA, TCRdb's TRBD1 call cannot be checked. Germline-derived CDR1 and CDR2 are DFQATT and SNEGSKA (reference sequence). The length of the CDR3 is 14 residues. This CDR3 reads CSAVQGVSNQPQHF.

The chain is built from TRBV2 and TRBJ2-7; the TCRdb call, TRBD1, lacks DNA for checking. The CDR3 extends over 13 amino acids. Germline-derived CDR1 and CDR2 are SNHLY and FYNNEI. The chain's CDR3 is CASRGGTGYEQYF.